The subject of this entry is one T cell receptor (beta chain). As for time point: after neoadjuvant nivolumab, at surgical resection. Patients were newly diagnosed with stage II-IVA oral cavity squamous cell carcinoma without prior systemic or radiation treatment. The CDR3 is 16 residues long. Germline CDR1 is MNHEY and CDR2 is SMNVEV (reference sequence). With 5 bases removed from V and 2 bases from J, the gap between germline ends came to 15 bases. This record comes from a study of neoadjuvant anti-PD-1 for oral cavity cancer. At the level of the study: Most patients had three to four biweekly doses of 3 mg/kg nivolumab before resection.

The method was immunoSEQ multiplex PCR; TCRdb's version includes in-frame clones alone and lacks a portion of them. The data contain just over 65,000 clones, more than 75% of them seen just once; the ten biggest clones take up less than 4%. The clonotype comes from a person between 40 and 85 years old with oral cavity squamous cell carcinoma. Specimen: PBMCs, collected after nivolumab (anti-PD-1) treatment. The chain combines TRBV27 with TRBJ1-4; D unresolved. The CDR3 sequence: CASSLNGPWTNEKLFF. For the CDR3, the DNA is TGTGCCAGCAGTCTGAACGGACCTTGGACTAATGAAAAACTGTTTTTT.